This T cell receptor beta chain was captured in a study of cytomegalovirus exposure and HLA in healthy donors (dated by TCRdb to between 2016 and 2019). Regarding the research as a whole: An earlier analysis of fewer than 750 of the donors reported over 250 Gb of sequence data and some 110 million unique TCR beta sequences obtained from some 170 million T cells. The study combined high-throughput TCR immunosequencing, statistical association of individual TCRs with disease status, and machine learning to predict cytomegalovirus infection status. Across roughly 420 genotyped donors of the cohort, an average of roughly 230,000 unique TCR beta nucleotide sequences per donor were sequenced, and roughly 18% of those sequences were non-productive. An earlier analysis of around 580 of the donors used high-throughput TCR beta sequencing to judge whether each TCR beta V gene segment behaved as functional or pseudogenic. The study profiled the T cell repertoires of around 700 subjects by immunosequencing and related them to cytomegalovirus serostatus. Donor age, sex, ethnicity and CMV serostatus were compiled alongside the repertoire data. About 5 DR-DQ haplotypes were handled as single units for association and clustering, since linkage in the cohort was strong. Class I and class II HLA loci were covered by the typing at four-digit resolution. A later genetic analysis took genome-wide SNP genotypes for about three fifths of the roughly 670 donors and used that subset as a discovery cohort. The aim of the study was to test whether cataloging public T cell receptors could identify signatures of past pathogen exposure. Every discovery cohort repertoire had been produced on one sequencing platform. An early release that covered 640 HLA-typed donors contained about 300 gigabases of sequencing data and around 85 million unique TCR sequences. Of the roughly 400 genotyped donors, 81% were placed in the genetic ancestry cluster associated with self-reported Caucasian donors. Rather than using new phenotypic data, the later analysis identified candidate immune exposures from TCR beta sequences and from how often those sequences occurred across donors. Besides the first cohort of approximately 710 subjects, a separate validation cohort made up of 120 different subjects was used. In a later analysis, previously published TCR beta repertoires from about 640 donors were re-analyzed and high-resolution HLA genotyping was added so that TCR occurrence patterns could be studied. The number of typed donors differed by locus: roughly 629-640 for A, B, C, DRB1 and DQB1; approximately 540 for DQA1; some 610 for DPA1; and around 490 for DPB1.

Remarks on this clone: The antigen it binds to is not known.

General study outcomes and caveats: Correlated functional status among segregating V segments might reflect linkage disequilibrium, but an unknown experimental factor could not be ruled out. The sequencing pipeline was judged likely to have produced a cluster of highly shared sequence variants as a technical artifact. In vitro tests confirmed that three of the cytomegalovirus-associated TCR beta chains recognize cytomegalovirus antigens. A further reported finding was that TCR beta sequences accurately predicted the HLA-A and HLA-B alleles for most subjects in the first cohort. In a later genetic analysis, a missense DCLRE1C variant was associated with V-gene and J-gene trimming of TCR beta chains, and the association was replicated in an independent cohort. Because the 87-base-pair reads could not distinguish some IMGT-functional V segments, including TRBV6-2 and TRBV6-3, those segments were excluded. Assigning TCR associations to individual alleles was difficult when HLA alleles, especially DR and DQ, strongly co-occurred. In a later analysis, several top co-occurrence clusters were reported to appear linked to parvovirus B19, influenza, CMV and Epstein-Barr virus. Because some donors lacked HLA typing at each locus, the association tests relied only on the typed subset. Across donors, most TCR sequences were observed very rarely, whereas some public TCRs were present in many individuals. According to the authors, the approach could potentially be generalized to other disease states and immunological phenotypes. Because counts were too low, roughly 17 rarely observed V segments, including chromosome 9 orphons, were left out of the earlier analysis of roughly 600 of the donors. In a later analysis, the rate of TCR association differed among HLA loci, with DRB1 alleles having the most associated TCRs and HLA-C alleles having the fewest. Compared with the 666-donor mean, donors in an Asian-associated ancestry cluster had fewer N-insertions in productive TCRs, according to a later genetic analysis. CMV serostatus was the only immune exposure information available for the cohort. In a later analysis, some 17,000 TCR beta sequences were associated with specific HLA alleles at a false discovery rate of 0.05. Broadly in line with IMGT annotations, most TCR beta V segments showed up in productive rearrangements about 90% or about 30% of the time in an earlier analysis of a few hundred of the donors. In the study, about 150 TCR beta chains were listed as associated with cytomegalovirus. In a later analysis, HLA-associated TCR beta chains were found to be more clonally expanded and to have lower generation probabilities than equally common non-associated chains. Only TCR beta chains were sequenced in this cohort, and the absence of alpha or paired-chain data limited detectable features. Cytomegalovirus status was reported to be diagnosed by the classifier with high specificity and sensitivity in both the original and validation cohorts. Presence/absence analyses assumed roughly uniform sequencing depth across donors, an assumption that may not hold. A later analysis found that most CMV-associated TCR beta chains appeared HLA-restricted, with HLA associations seemingly driven largely by CMV exposure.

CDR1 and CDR2 were assigned from the germline V gene (reference sequence) as GTSNPN and SVGIG. Spanning cysteine to phenylalanine, the CDR3 consists of 15 amino acids. Only the CDR3 region is kept as DNA, spanning 45 bases read in frame from base 1. After removal of 2 bases from V and 4 bases from J, the junction retains 6 bases not matched to a gene. The cohort consisted of fewer than 700 healthy bone marrow donors. At the time of sampling, all cohort members were nominally healthy, though unrecorded immune exposures were likely present. The donor tested CMV seronegative and was one of the 352 seronegative cohort members. Each donor provided a peripheral blood sample, and peripheral blood mononuclear cells were used for TCR beta sequencing. Genomic DNA extraction from the blood cell samples was performed with the Qiagen DNeasy Blood Extraction Kit. Libraries were constructed by the immunoSEQ multiplex PCR assay. A mixture of 60 forward primers for TCR Vbeta segments and 13 reverse primers for TCR Jbeta segments was used in the multiplex PCR. The CDR3 region of rearranged TCR beta genes was amplified from genomic DNA by a multiplex PCR assay. The Illumina HiSeq System was used to sequence the amplified TCR beta libraries as 87-base-pair reads. The paper's processing steps were these. A later analysis counted some 80 million unique TCR beta chains across the 550 to 750 repertoires, and roughly 10 million of these chains were shared by at least two donors. A nearest-neighbor algorithm error-corrected the raw reads and collapsed the reads into unique sequences, merging closely related sequences to remove PCR and sequencing errors. To assign V, D and J gene segments, CDR3 sequences were aligned to IMGT reference sequences. For a sequence to be retained, a match of at least six nucleotides to both a V gene segment and a J gene segment was required. A rearrangement counted as productive if the CDR3 had no stop codons and remained in frame with V and J, and every other rearrangement counted as non-productive. Following IMGT convention, CDR3 was defined as the stretch from the second conserved V-encoded cysteine up to the conserved J-encoded phenylalanine. Sequences without an unambiguous match to a single V gene segment were excluded from the earlier analysis of almost 600 of the donors. An earlier analysis of some 500 of the donors classified V segments as functional when productive rearrangements were above 56.7% and as segregating when the standard deviation between donors was above 5%. A statistical classification framework was built for diagnosing cytomegalovirus status from the catalog of TCR beta chain sequences. In a later analysis, V and J genes were assigned by comparing TCR nucleotide sequences against IMGT/GENE-DB human TR gene sequences. Using the TCRdist pipeline, a later analysis assigned CDR3 sequences along with most-parsimonious VDJ recombination scenarios. In a later analysis, each TCR beta chain was defined by its CDR3 amino acid sequence together with its V-gene family, and reads without a unique V-gene family were excluded. To address suspected cross-contamination and a sequencing artifact, a later analysis removed a few hundred highly shared, low-generation-probability nucleotide sequences. In a later analysis, a clonal expansion index was calculated for each public chain from normalized within-repertoire ranks of inferred template counts. In a later analysis, generation probabilities were computed using a VDJ recombination model fitted to out-of-frame rearrangements, and the results were checked against IGoR. In a later analysis, hypergeometric tests were used to score TCR-TCR, TCR-HLA and TCR-CMV co-occurrence, with a repertoire-size bias correction applied to TCR pairs. A later analysis estimated false discovery rates by permuting HLA or CMV assignments 20 times. In a later analysis, co-occurring TCRs were grouped with DBSCAN, and TCRdist sequence similarity was added when clustering was performed within HLA-allele-positive subsets. For co-occurrence clustering, repertoires with fewer than 30,000 or more than 120,000 public chains were excluded, along with several repertoires with anomalous nucleotide sharing. Sourced from immuneACCESS, this table was stored by TCRdb with only in-frame sequences that have V and J called. A share of the clones is absent; for the studies checked, an unresolved V gene accounts for under half, and the remainder has no known explanation. V and J calls and clone size follow that table, whereas D and trimming were derived from the DNA. For this sample, the table gives 150,000 to 200,000 clones. Jointly, the top ten make up approximately 2% of the sample.

This receptor was identified in a man younger than 45 in good health and CMV-seronegative. The chain was built from TRBV30 and TRBJ2-1; TRBD1 fits 9 bases in the junction. Sample: PBMCs. The CDR3 reads as follows: CAWSPGDREYNEQFF. The nucleotides read TGTGCCTGGAGTCCGGGGGACAGGGAGTACAATGAGCAGTTCTTC.